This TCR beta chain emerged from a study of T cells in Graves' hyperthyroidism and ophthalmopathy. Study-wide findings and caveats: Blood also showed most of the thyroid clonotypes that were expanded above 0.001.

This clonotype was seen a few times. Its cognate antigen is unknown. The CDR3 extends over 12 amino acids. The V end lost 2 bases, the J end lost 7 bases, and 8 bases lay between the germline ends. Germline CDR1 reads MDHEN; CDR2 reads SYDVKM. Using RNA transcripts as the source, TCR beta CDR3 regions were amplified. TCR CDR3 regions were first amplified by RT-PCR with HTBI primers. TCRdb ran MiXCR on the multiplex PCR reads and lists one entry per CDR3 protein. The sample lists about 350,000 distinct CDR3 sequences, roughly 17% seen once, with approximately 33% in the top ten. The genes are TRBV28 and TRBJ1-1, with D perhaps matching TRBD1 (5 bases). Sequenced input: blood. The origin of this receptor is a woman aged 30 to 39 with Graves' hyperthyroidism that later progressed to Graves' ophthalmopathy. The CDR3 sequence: CASSLAGFEAFF. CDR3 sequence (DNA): TGTGCCAGCAGTTTAGCAGGGTTTGAAGCTTTCTTT.